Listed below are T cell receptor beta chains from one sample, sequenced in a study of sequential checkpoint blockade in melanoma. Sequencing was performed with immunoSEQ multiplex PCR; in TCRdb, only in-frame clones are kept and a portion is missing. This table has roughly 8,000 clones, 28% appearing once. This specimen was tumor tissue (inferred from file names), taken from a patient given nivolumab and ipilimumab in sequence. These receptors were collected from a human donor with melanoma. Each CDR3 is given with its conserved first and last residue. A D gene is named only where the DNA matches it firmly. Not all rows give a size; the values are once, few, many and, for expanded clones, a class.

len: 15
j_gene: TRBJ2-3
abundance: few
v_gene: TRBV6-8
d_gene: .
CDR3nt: TGTGCCAGCAGTTATGGGTTTACTAGCACAGATACGCAGTATTTT
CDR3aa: CASSYGFTSTDTQYF

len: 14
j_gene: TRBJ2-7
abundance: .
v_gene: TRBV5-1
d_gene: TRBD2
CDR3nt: TGCGCCAGCAGCTTCGGACTAGCGGGTTACGAGCAGTACTTC
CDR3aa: CASSFGLAGYEQYF

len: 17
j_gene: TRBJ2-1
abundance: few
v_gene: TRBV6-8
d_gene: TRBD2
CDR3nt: TGTGCCAGCAGTCACTTGGGACTAGCGGGGGGGCCCAATGAGCAGTTCTTC
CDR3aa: CASSHLGLAGGPNEQFF

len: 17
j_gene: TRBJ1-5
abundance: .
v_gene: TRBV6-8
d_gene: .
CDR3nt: TGTGCCAGCACTCCCGGCCGACTACAGGGATTGCATCAGCCCCAGCATTTT
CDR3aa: CASTPGRLQGLHQPQHF

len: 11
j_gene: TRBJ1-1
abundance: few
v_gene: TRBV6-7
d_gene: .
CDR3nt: TGTGCCAGCACGTGGGGAACTGAAGCTTTCTTT
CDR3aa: CASTWGTEAFF

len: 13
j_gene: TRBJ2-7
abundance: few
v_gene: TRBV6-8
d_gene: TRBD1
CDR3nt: TGTGCCAGCAACTCGGGGACAGCCTACGAGCAGTACTTC
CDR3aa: CASNSGTAYEQYF

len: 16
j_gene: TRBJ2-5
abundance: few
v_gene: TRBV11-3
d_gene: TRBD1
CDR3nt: TGTGCCAGCAGCTTCGGGGGACAGGCGAAACAAGAGACCCAGTACTTC
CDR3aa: CASSFGGQAKQETQYF

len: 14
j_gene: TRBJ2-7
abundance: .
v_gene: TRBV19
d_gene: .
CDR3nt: TGTGCCAGTAGTCCTAGCAGGCCAACCTACGAGCAGTACTTC
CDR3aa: CASSPSRPTYEQYF

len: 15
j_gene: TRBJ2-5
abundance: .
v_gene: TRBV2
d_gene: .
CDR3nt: TGTGCCAGCAGTGTGAGCTTTGGAGGGGGGGAGACCCAGTACTTC
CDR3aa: CASSVSFGGGETQYF

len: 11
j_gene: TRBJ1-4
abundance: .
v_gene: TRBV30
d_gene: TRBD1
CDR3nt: TGTGCCGGGACAGGGAATGAAAAACTGTTTTTT
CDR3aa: CAGTGNEKLFF

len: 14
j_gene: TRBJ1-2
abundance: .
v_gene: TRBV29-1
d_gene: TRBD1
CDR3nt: TGCAGCGTAGAGGCTCTTCAGGGGGGCTATGGCTACACCTTC
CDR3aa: CSVEALQGGYGYTF

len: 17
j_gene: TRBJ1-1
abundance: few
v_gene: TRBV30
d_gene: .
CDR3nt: TGTGCCTGGAGGGGGGACACTCCACTAGGCATGAACACTGAAGCTTTCTTT
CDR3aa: CAWRGDTPLGMNTEAFF

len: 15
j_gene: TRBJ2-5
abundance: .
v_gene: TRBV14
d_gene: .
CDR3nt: TGTGCCAGCAGCCAAGGGGGCCTCTTACAAGAGACCCAGTACTTC
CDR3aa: CASSQGGLLQETQYF

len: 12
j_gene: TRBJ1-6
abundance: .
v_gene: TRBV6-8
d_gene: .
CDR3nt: TGTGCCAGCAGCTTACAGTACTCACCCCTCCACTTT
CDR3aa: CASSLQYSPLHF

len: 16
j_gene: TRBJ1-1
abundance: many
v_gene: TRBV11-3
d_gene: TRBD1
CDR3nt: TGTGCCAGCAGCTTAGGACTCGGGACAGCGAACACTGAAGCTTTCTTT
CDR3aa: CASSLGLGTANTEAFF

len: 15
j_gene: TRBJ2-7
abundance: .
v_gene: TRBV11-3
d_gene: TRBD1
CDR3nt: TGTGCCAGCAGCTTAGACAGGGGGCCTCCCTACGAGCAGTACTTC
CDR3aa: CASSLDRGPPYEQYF

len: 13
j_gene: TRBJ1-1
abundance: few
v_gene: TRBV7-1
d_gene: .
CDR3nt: TGTGCCAGCAGCTTAACTGTTGACCATGAAGCTTTCTTT
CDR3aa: CASSLTVDHEAFF

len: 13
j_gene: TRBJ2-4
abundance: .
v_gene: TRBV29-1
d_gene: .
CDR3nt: TGCAGCGCCGGAGGGGGGACCAAAAACATTCAGTACTTC
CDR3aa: CSAGGGTKNIQYF

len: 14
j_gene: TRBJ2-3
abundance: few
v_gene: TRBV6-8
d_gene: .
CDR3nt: TGTGCCAGCAACCGGTTCTCTGGCACAGATACGCAGTATTTT
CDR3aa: CASNRFSGTDTQYF

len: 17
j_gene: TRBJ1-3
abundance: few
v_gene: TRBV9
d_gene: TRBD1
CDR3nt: TGTGCCAGCAGCGCTGGGACAGGGCCTTTCTCTGGAAACACCATATATTTT
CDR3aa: CASSAGTGPFSGNTIYF